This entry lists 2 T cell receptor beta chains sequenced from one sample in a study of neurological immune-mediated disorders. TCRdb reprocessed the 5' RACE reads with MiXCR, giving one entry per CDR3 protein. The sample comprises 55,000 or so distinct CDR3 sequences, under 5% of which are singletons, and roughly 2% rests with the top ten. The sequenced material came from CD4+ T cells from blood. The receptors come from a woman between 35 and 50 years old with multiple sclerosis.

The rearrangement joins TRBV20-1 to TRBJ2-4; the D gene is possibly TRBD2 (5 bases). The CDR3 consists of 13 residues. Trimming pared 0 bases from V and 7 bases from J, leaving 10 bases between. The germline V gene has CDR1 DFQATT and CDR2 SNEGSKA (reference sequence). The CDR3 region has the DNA TGCAGTGCTAGAGATTCCCGAGGGAACATTCAGTACTTC. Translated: CSARDSRGNIQYF.

Written as DNA, the CDR3 is TGTGCCAGCAGCTACACCCCCACAGATACGCAGTATTTT. Translated, it gives CASSYTPTDTQYF. V usage is TRBV7-6 and J usage is TRBJ2-3; D remains ambiguous. The germline V gene has CDR1 SGHVS and CDR2 FNYEAQ. The V end lost 4 bases, the J end lost 2 bases, and 7 bases lay between the germline ends. The length of the CDR3 is 13 residues. Full variable domain (rest looked up from reference TRBV7-6 and TRBJ2-3): GAGVSQSPRYKVTKRGQDVALRCDPISGHVSLYWYRQALGQGPEFLTYFNYEAQQDKSGLPNDRFSAERPEGSISTLTIQRTEQRDSAMYRCASSYTPTDTQYFGPGTRLTVL.